This TCR beta chain originates from a study of high-grade serous ovarian cancer treatment subgroups. Concerning this clone itself: Its specificity is not known.

Trimming removed 7 bases at V and 10 bases at J, with 3 bases between. Germline V CDR1 and CDR2: SGDLS, YYNGEE. The CDR3 has 9 residues. The study, taken as a whole, reports: These tumor repertoires lack spatial information from bulk sequencing.

Tumor samples were obtained before definitive surgery or chemotherapy. TCRdb keeps only in-frame clones here, not all; method: immunoSEQ multiplex PCR. The profile shows about 2,700 clones, around 67% of them singletons. This chain joins TRBV9 and TRBJ1-6; no clear D. This receptor was taken from a human donor with high-grade serous ovarian cancer. The specimen was tumor tissue. CDR3 protein: CASGSPLHF. DNA of the CDR3: TGTGCCAGCGGATCACCCCTCCACTTT. The variable domain in full, with the rest retrieved from reference TRBV9 and TRBJ1-6, is DSGVTQTPKHLITATGQRVTLRCSPRSGDLSVYWYQQSLDQGLQFLIQYYNGEERAKGNILERFSAQQFPDLHSELNLSSLELGDSALYFCASGSPLHFGNGTRLTVT.